These 16 T cell receptor beta chains were all obtained from the same sample, sequenced in a study of blood T cell repertoires in COVID-19. Profiled with immunoSEQ multiplex PCR; TCRdb holds only in-frame clones, not every one. The repertoire includes 200,000 to 300,000 clones, roughly 80% of them detected once, and 4% to 4.5% sits in the top ten. The sequenced sample was peripheral blood. These receptors were collected from a man between 60 and 75 years old with acute or convalescent COVID-19.

J is TRBJ1-1 and V is TRBV7-8; a possible D gene is TRBD1 (5 bases). V was cut by 7 bases and J by 1 base, with 16 bases left in between. CDR3 size: 15 residues. CDR1 SGHVS and CDR2 FQNEAQ come from the germline V gene. CDR3 region: CASNPRRVANTEAFF. For the CDR3, the DNA is TGTGCCAGCAACCCCCGCAGGGTAGCGAACACTGAAGCTTTCTTT.

The chain joins TRBV6-5 to TRBJ2-1; 11 bases line up with TRBD2. CDR1 and CDR2 (germline): MNHEY, SVGAGI. The CDR3 loop spans 16 amino acids. V dropped 0 bases and J dropped 7; count of bases not matched to a gene: 5. The CDR3 nucleotides are TGTGCCAGCAGTTACTCGATAGCGGGGGGGCAGAATGAGCAGTTCTTC. Protein sequence: CASSYSIAGGQNEQFF.

The chain links TRBV28 to TRBJ2-7; the D is unclear. V was shortened by 5 bases and J by 2 bases, with 13 bases between the two germline ends. Germline lookup yields CDR1 MDHEN and CDR2 SYDVKM. The CDR3 is 14 amino acids. The CDR3 coding sequence is TGTGCCAGCAGTCTCCTGACAAAACCCTACGAGCAGTACTTC. Translation: CASSLLTKPYEQYF.

This clone was found a few times. The rearrangement joins TRBV2 to TRBJ1-5, with 7 bases lining up with TRBD1. V shed 8 bases and J 0 bases; nucleotides not matched to a gene: 4. The CDR3 runs 14 residues. CDR1 SNHLY and CDR2 FYNNEI come from the germline V gene. CDR3 in DNA: TGTGCCAGCCAGGGACAGACTAGCAATCAGCCCCAGCATTTT. This encodes CASQGQTSNQPQHF.

This sequence joins TRBV4-2 and TRBJ2-4; tentatively, D is TRBD1 (6 bases). This CDR3 comprises 17 residues. Trimming stripped 1 base from V and 0 bases from J, with 13 bases between. Germline CDR1 is LGHNA and CDR2 is YNFKEQ. CDR3 residues: CASSQGAGGVAKNIQYF. The CDR3 region has the DNA TGTGCCAGCAGCCAAGGGGCTGGGGGCGTAGCCAAAAACATTCAGTACTTC.

The rearrangement links TRBV4-1 to TRBJ2-5; weak D call: TRBD1 (5 bases). Trimming pared 1 base from V and 5 bases from J, leaving 17 bases between. Germline loops: CDR1 MGHRA, CDR2 YSYEKL. The CDR3 loop spans 16 amino acids. The DNA of the CDR3 is TGCGCCAGCAGCCAAGGTGGGGCCGGAAGATTTGAGACCCAGTACTTC. This gives the protein CASSQGGAGRFETQYF.

The gene calls are TRBV5-6 and TRBJ2-1; D unclear. There are 15 residues in the CDR3. Germline CDR1 and CDR2: SGHDT and YYEEEE. V was cut by 2 bases and J by 2 bases, with 11 bases left in between. CDR3 residues: CASSFSAGAYNEQFF. As DNA, the CDR3 is TGTGCCAGCAGCTTCTCGGCAGGTGCCTACAATGAGCAGTTCTTC.

This sequence joins TRBV7-3 and TRBJ1-1; D gene unclear. CDR1 and CDR2 from the germline V gene are SGHTA and FQGTGA. The CDR3 covers 12 residues. The germline V and J ends were trimmed by 1 base and 5 bases, with 5 bases remaining between them. The CDR3 nucleotides read TGTGCCAGCAGCTTAAGAGAAACTGAAGCTTTCTTT. Translated: CASSLRETEAFF.

The chain carries TRBV28 and TRBJ2-2; D is unclear. The V and J ends lost 3 bases and 8 bases respectively, with 13 bases between them. Germline CDR1 reads MDHEN; CDR2 reads SYDVKM. The CDR3 spans 14 residues. The CDR3 coding sequence is TGTGCCAGCAGTTTCTCGGGTTCAGCGGGGGAGCTGTTTTTT. Protein: CASSFSGSAGELFF.

V usage is TRBV19 and J usage is TRBJ2-7, with a tentative D call TRBD1 (6 bases). The CDR3 covers 15 residues. V lost 1 base and J 3 bases, leaving 13 bases between the germline ends. CDR1 and CDR2 from the germline V gene are LNHDA and SQIVND (reference sequence). The CDR3 loop is CASSIGGLRGYEQYF. The CDR3, as DNA: TGTGCCAGTAGTATAGGCGGCCTCAGGGGCTACGAGCAGTACTTC.

The chain joins TRBV6-1 to TRBJ2-5; perhaps TRBD2 as D (5 bases). The length of the CDR3 is 17 residues. V was shortened by 1 base and J by 2 bases, with 17 bases between the two germline ends. Germline assignment: CDR1 MNHNS and CDR2 SASEGT. Here the CDR3 reads CASSEDGWARVQETQYF. The CDR3 coding sequence is TGTGCCAGCAGTGAAGACGGGTGGGCGAGGGTACAAGAGACCCAGTACTTC.

The rearrangement links TRBV29-1 to TRBJ1-1; no definite D call. Germline assignment: CDR1 SQVTM and CDR2 ANQGSEA. Deletions cut 8 bases from V and 0 bases from J, with 13 bases between. This CDR3 spans 13 amino acids. CDR3 loop: CSSRGMVNTEAFF. The CDR3 coding sequence is TGCAGCTCCCGAGGCATGGTGAACACTGAAGCTTTCTTT.

J is TRBJ2-7 and V is TRBV7-9; 10 nucleotides match TRBD2. This CDR3 is 16 amino acids long. The V gene end was trimmed by 0 bases and the J gene end by 2 bases; junction bases not matched to a gene: 4. Per the germline V gene, CDR1 is SEHNR and CDR2 is FQNEAQ (reference sequence). The CDR3 sequence is CASSLAGAGGTYEQYF. CDR3 DNA: TGTGCCAGCAGCTTAGCGGGAGCGGGAGGGACCTACGAGCAGTACTTC.

The chain has TRBV7-3 and TRBJ2-1, with a weak D call TRBD2 (6 bases). This CDR3 has 16 amino acids. Germline CDR1 SGHTA, CDR2 FQGTGA. V was clipped by 4 bases and J by 0 bases, with 13 bases between them. Here the CDR3 DNA reads TGTGCCAGCAGCTCGGGGGTCCACCCCTCCTACAATGAGCAGTTCTTC. Translating it yields CASSSGVHPSYNEQFF.

This chain uses TRBV9 with TRBJ2-7, with 11 nucleotides matching TRBD1. The V gene's germline CDR1 is SGDLS and CDR2 YYNGEE. V lost 5 bases, J lost 7 bases, and 8 bases stayed unmatched. This CDR3 region has 14 residues. The CDR3 DNA is TGTGCCAGCAGTGCCGGGACAGGGGGGTATGAGCAGTACTTC. Encoded protein: CASSAGTGGYEQYF.

The chain uses TRBV14 and TRBJ2-5, with 7 bases matching TRBD1. Germline V gene sequence: CDR1 SGHDN, CDR2 FVKESK. This CDR3 region has 15 residues. V lost 2 bases, J lost 1 base, and 4 bases stayed unmatched. CDR3 nucleotide sequence: TGTGCCAGCAGCCAACCCGGGACAGCCCAAGAGACCCAGTACTTC. This codes for CASSQPGTAQETQYF. The full variable domain, in which reference TRBV14 and TRBJ2-5 provide the parts outside the CDR3, is EAGVTQFPSHSVIEKGQTVTLRCDPISGHDNLYWYRRVMGKEIKFLLHFVKESKQDESGMPNNRFLAERTGGTYSTLKVQPAELEDSGVYFCASSQPGTAQETQYFGPGTRLLVL.